One sample yielded the 2 T cell receptor beta chains listed below, sequenced in a study of Ad26.COV2.S vaccination and SARS-CoV-2 variants. Sequenced by immunoSEQ multiplex PCR; TCRdb stores in-frame clones only, minus some. This sample carries approximately 140,000 clones, approximately 90% of them seen once, and the ten largest clones take 5%. Sequencing used peripheral blood, obtained after recovery from COVID-19. The source is a human donor who had recovered from COVID-19.

The chain combines TRBV6-6 with TRBJ2-3, with D uncertain. Deletions cut 4 bases from V and 2 bases from J, with 4 bases between. This CDR3 has 12 amino acids. From germline, CDR1 is MNHNY and CDR2 SVGAGI (reference sequence). Written as DNA, the CDR3 is TGTGCCAGCAGTTCCCCCACAGATACGCAGTATTTT. Encoded protein: CASSSPTDTQYF.

J is TRBJ1-6 and V is TRBV7-2; no clear D gene. This CDR3 is 13 amino acids long. Trimming stripped 1 base from V and 7 bases from J, with 5 bases between. Germline CDR1 reads SGHTA; CDR2 reads FQGNSA. CDR3 in DNA: TGTGCCAGCAGCTTAGGGGTGAATTCACCCCTCCACTTT. Protein: CASSLGVNSPLHF. The full variable domain, with the rest looked up from reference TRBV7-2 and TRBJ1-6, is GAGVSQSPSNKVTEKGKDVELRCDPISGHTALYWYRQSLGQGLEFLIYFQGNSAPDKSGLPSDRFSAERTGGSVSTLTIQRTQQEDSAVYLCASSLGVNSPLHFGNGTRLTVT.